The 11 T cell receptor beta chains below were found in one sample sequenced in a study of blood T cell repertoires in COVID-19. Clones were read by immunoSEQ multiplex PCR, and TCRdb kept only the in-frame ones, dropping some. Here the sample spans approximately 150,000 clones, around 79% being singletons. Sample: PBMCs or T cells enriched from blood (not recorded which). The receptors originated from a woman in her 70s in a cohort exposed to, infected with or recovered from COVID-19 (not recorded which).

The chain carries TRBV15 and TRBJ2-4; 8 bases line up with TRBD1. This CDR3 is 20 amino acids long. The ends lost 3 bases at V and 0 bases at J; junction bases unmatched: 16. The V gene's germline CDR1 is LNHNV and CDR2 YYDKDF (reference sequence). The DNA of the CDR3 is TGTGCCACCAGCAGGGGACCGGGACAGGAGATCTCGGGAGCCAAAAACATTCAGTACTTC. Amino acids: CATSRGPGQEISGAKNIQYF.

The V call is TRBV18, the J call TRBJ2-1; TRBD2 might be the D (6 bases). The V end was cut by 5 bases, the J end by 5 bases, with 10 bases between. The germline CDR1 and CDR2 sequences are KGHSH and LQKENI. This CDR3 contains 13 residues. The CDR3 here is CASSGGRDNEQFF. CDR3 coding DNA: TGTGCCAGCTCAGGAGGGAGAGACAATGAGCAGTTCTTC. Full variable domain (rest looked up from reference TRBV18 and TRBJ2-1): NAGVMQNPRHLVRRRGQEARLRCSPMKGHSHVYWYRQLPEEGLKFMVYLQKENIIDESGMPKERFSAEFPKEGPSILRIQQVVRGDSAAYFCASSGGRDNEQFFGPGTRLTVL.

This chain joins TRBV5-1 and TRBJ1-6, with a tentative D call TRBD1 (5 bases). The germline V gene encodes CDR1 SGHRS and CDR2 YFSETQ. V was cut by 4 bases and J by 14 bases, with 22 bases left in between. The CDR3 extends over 15 amino acids. CDR3 sequence reads: CASSIPGTGSVTLHF. The CDR3 bases are TGCGCCAGCAGCATCCCCGGGACTGGGTCCGTAACCCTCCACTTT.

The gene calls are TRBV28 and TRBJ2-4, with 9 bases that match TRBD1. CDR3 size: 15 residues. Germline V CDR1 and CDR2: MDHEN, SYDVKM. J lost 3 bases, V lost 5 bases, and 5 bases had no gene match. CDR3 DNA: TGTGCCAGCAGTCCACAGGGGGCGGTCAAAAACATTCAGTACTTC. Translated: CASSPQGAVKNIQYF. The full variable domain, with the rest looked up from reference TRBV28 and TRBJ2-4, is DVKVTQSSRYLVKRTGEKVFLECVQDMDHENMFWYRQDPGLGLRLIYFSYDVKMKEKGDIPEGYSVSREKKERFSLILESASTNQTSMYLCASSPQGAVKNIQYFGAGTRLSVL.

The chain has TRBV19 and TRBJ2-4; D is ambiguous. V lost 2 bases and J lost 0, with 35 bases in between. The germline V gene encodes CDR1 LNHDA and CDR2 SQIVND (reference sequence). This CDR3 region has 24 residues. CDR3 nucleotides: TGTGCCAGTAGTATACCTGATTCTTTGGTTAATGCATCGCAGGTGTCCATAGCCAAAAACATTCAGTACTTC. Protein: CASSIPDSLVNASQVSIAKNIQYF.

The chain has TRBV6-5 and TRBJ2-3; 9 positions agree with TRBD2. The V gene end was trimmed by 4 bases and the J gene end by 1 base; junction bases not matched to a gene: 0. The CDR3 is 14 amino acids. The germline V gene encodes CDR1 MNHEY and CDR2 SVGAGI. The CDR3 here is CASSWTSGTDTQYF. The CDR3 coding sequence is TGTGCCAGCAGTTGGACTAGCGGCACAGATACGCAGTATTTT.

The chain joins TRBV7-2 to TRBJ2-4; 8 nucleotides align to TRBD2. Germline CDR1 reads SGHTA; CDR2 reads FQGNSA. J was trimmed by 6 bases and V by 3 bases; bases with no gene match: 1. This CDR3 has 13 amino acids. CDR3 loop: CASSFGGGNIQYF. CDR3 coding DNA: TGTGCCAGCAGCTTCGGGGGGGGAAACATTCAGTACTTC.

The V gene is TRBV5-5, the J gene TRBJ1-5; no firm D call. The CDR3 consists of 13 residues. The V gene lost 1 base and the J gene lost 8 bases, with 10 bases spanning the gap. Germline V gene data show CDR1 as SGHKS and CDR2 as YYEKEE (reference sequence). This chain's CDR3 is CASSLRNREPQHF. Written as DNA, the CDR3 is TGTGCCAGCAGCTTGCGGAATCGGGAGCCCCAGCATTTT.

J is TRBJ2-7 and V is TRBV27; TRBD2 might be the D (5 bases). The V end was cut by 6 bases, the J end by 0 bases, with 9 bases between. The germline CDR1 and CDR2 sequences are MNHEY and SMNVEV (reference sequence). The length of the CDR3 is 13 residues. The CDR3: CASSQLVSYEQYF. The CDR3, as DNA: TGTGCCAGCAGCCAACTAGTCTCCTACGAGCAGTACTTC.

Comment on this clone: This specimen includes other DNA sequences encoding the same CDR3. The CDR3 DNA follows: TGTGCCAGCTCACCCGACTCATCTGGAAACACCATATATTTT. Encoded protein: CASSPDSSGNTIYF. This chain joins TRBV18 and TRBJ1-3; D not certain. The CDR3 is 14 amino acids. The germline V gene has CDR1 KGHSH and CDR2 LQKENI. V lost 3 bases and J 1 base, leaving 7 bases between the germline ends.

This clone was recorded once. The chain uses TRBV21-1 and TRBJ1-5; TRBD1 reflects the table's D call only, with no check against the DNA. TRBV21-1 has pseudogene status. The CDR3 is made up of 17 amino acids. CDR3 sequence reads: CASSKAGQGSSNQPQHF. The CDR3 nucleotides are TGTGCCAGCAGCAAAGCCGGACAGGGGTCTAGCAATCAGCCCCAGCATTTT.